This T cell receptor (beta chain) appears in the sequencing data of a study of blood T cell repertoires in COVID-19. Study summary: Samples of COVID-19 (acute and convalescent) were obtained from the United States, Italy and Spain. The cDNA or gDNA used as material had been derived from T cells, B-cell-depleted T cells, or PBMCs.

Authors' processing steps: Scientists estimated how many nucleated cells there were by amplifying reference gene primers. Some clones are missing from TCRdb's copy, which holds only in-frame ones; the method was immunoSEQ multiplex PCR. The V and J calls and clone size are taken from that table; D and trimming were inferred from the DNA. The table records about 140,000 clones, over 65% of them present only once. CDR3 size: 15 residues. V shed 1 base, J shed 1 base, and the junction held 1 base outside the gene matches. Germline assignment: CDR1 SGHRS and CDR2 YFSETQ. With regard to this clone: Other nucleotide sequences in the sample specify the same CDR3.

The receptor's source is a man aged 45 to 65 with acute or convalescent COVID-19. The chain recombines TRBV5-1 with TRBJ2-5; 10 bases fit TRBD2. The sample taken for sequencing was peripheral blood. The CDR3 sequence is CASSLRTSGQETQYF. In nucleotides, the CDR3 is TGCGCCAGCAGCTTGCGGACTAGCGGCCAAGAGACCCAGTACTTC.